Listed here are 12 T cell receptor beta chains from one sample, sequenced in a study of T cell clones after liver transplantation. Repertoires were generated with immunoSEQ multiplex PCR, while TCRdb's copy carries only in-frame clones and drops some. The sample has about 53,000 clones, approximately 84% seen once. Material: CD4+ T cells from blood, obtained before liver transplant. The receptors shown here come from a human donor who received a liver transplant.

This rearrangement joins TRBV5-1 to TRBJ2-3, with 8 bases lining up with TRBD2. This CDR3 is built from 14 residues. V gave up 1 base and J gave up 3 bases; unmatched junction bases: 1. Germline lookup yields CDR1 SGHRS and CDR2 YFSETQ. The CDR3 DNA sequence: TGCGCCAGCAGCTTGAGCGGGGGTACAGATACGCAGTATTTT. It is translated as CASSLSGGTDTQYF.

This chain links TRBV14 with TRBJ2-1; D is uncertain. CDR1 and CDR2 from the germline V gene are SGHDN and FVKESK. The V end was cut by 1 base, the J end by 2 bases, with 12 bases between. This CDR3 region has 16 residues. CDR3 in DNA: TGTGCCAGCAGCCAAGTTTTAACAGCTACCTACAATGAGCAGTTCTTC. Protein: CASSQVLTATYNEQFF.

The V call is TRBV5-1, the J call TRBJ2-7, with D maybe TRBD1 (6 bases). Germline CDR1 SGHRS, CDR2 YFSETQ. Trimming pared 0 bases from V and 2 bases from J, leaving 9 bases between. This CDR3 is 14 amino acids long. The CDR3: CASSLDGQTYEQYF. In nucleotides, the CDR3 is TGCGCCAGCAGCTTGGACGGACAGACCTACGAGCAGTACTTC. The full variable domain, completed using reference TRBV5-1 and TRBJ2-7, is KAGVTQTPRYLIKTRGQQVTLSCSPISGHRSVSWYQQTPGQGLQFLFEYFSETQRNKGNFPGRFSGRQFSNSRSEMNVSTLELGDSALYLCASSLDGQTYEQYFGPGTRLTVT.

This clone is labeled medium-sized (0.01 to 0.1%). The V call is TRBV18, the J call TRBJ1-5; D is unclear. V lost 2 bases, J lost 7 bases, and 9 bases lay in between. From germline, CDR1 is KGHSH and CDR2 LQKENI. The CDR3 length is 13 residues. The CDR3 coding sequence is TGTGCCAGCTCACCAGGGGAAAGGCAGCCCCAGCATTTT. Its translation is CASSPGERQPQHF. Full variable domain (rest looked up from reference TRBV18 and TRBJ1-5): NAGVMQNPRHLVRRRGQEARLRCSPMKGHSHVYWYRQLPEEGLKFMVYLQKENIIDESGMPKERFSAEFPKEGPSILRIQQVVRGDSAAYFCASSPGERQPQHFGDGTRLSIL.

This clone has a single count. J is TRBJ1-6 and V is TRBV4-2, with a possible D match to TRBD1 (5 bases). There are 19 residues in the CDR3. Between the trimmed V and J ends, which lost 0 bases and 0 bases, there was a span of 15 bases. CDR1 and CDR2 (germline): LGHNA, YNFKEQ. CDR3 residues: CASSQEAQGKSSYNSPLHF. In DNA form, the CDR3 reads TGTGCCAGCAGCCAAGAGGCCCAGGGAAAAAGCTCCTATAATTCACCCCTCCACTTT.

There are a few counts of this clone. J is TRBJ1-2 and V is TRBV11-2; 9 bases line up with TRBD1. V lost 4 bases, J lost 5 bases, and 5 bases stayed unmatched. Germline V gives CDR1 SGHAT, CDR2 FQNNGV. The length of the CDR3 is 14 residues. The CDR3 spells CASSSGTGSYGYTF. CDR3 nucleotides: TGTGCCAGCAGCTCAGGGACAGGGAGTTATGGCTACACCTTC.

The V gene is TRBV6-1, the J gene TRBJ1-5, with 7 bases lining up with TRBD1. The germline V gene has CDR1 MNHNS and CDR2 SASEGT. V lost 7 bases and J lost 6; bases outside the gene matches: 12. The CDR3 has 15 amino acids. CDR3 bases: TGTGCCAGCACCTCACACAGGGGACCGGCTCAGCCCCAGCATTTT. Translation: CASTSHRGPAQPQHF.

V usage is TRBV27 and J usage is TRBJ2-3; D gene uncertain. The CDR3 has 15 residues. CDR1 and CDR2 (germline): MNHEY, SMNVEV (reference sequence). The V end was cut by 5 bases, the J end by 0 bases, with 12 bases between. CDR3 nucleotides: TGTGCCAGCAGTCCCCTTGGACGGAGCACAGATACGCAGTATTTT. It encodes CASSPLGRSTDTQYF.

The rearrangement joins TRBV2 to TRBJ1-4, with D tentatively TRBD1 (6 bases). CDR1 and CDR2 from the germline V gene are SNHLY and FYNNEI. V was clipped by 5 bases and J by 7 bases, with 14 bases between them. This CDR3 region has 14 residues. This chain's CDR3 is CASSFQGRGEKLFF. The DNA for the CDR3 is TGTGCCAGCAGTTTCCAGGGGAGAGGTGAAAAACTGTTTTTT.

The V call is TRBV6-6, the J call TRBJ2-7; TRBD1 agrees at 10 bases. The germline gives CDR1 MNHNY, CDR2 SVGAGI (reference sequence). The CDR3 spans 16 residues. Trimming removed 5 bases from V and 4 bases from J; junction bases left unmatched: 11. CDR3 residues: CASSRQGQGIDYEQYF. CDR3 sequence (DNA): TGTGCCAGCAGTCGTCAGGGACAGGGGATCGATTACGAGCAGTACTTC.

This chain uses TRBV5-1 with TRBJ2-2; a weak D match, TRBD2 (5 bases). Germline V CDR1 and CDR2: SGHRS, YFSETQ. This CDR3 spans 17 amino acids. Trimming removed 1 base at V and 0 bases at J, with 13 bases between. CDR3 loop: CASSLISGPSNTGELFF. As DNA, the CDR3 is TGCGCCAGCAGCTTGATAAGCGGACCTTCGAACACCGGGGAGCTGTTTTTT.

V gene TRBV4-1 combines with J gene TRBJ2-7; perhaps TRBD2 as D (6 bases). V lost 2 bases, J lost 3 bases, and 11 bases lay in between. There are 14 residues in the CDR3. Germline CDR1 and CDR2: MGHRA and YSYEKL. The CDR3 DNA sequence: TGCGCCAGCAGCCAATCGGGGGATCACTACGAGCAGTACTTC. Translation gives CASSQSGDHYEQYF.